This record concerns one T cell receptor beta chain sequence. A Seattle source enrolled patients during active infection and followed them longitudinally. This record comes from a study of blood T cell repertoires in COVID-19. Study-level background: Samples representing acute and convalescent COVID-19 were sourced from the United States, Italy and Spain.

In the authors' methods: Amplifying reference gene primers gave estimates of nucleated cell counts. This table comes from immunoSEQ multiplex PCR, and its TCRdb copy is limited to in-frame clones, with some not included. That table is the source of V, J and clone size, and D and trimming were worked out from the DNA. This sample carries about 100,000 clones, 90% of them seen once, and the ten largest clones take 6.5% to 8%. CDR1 SGHTA and CDR2 FQGNSA come from the germline V gene. The trim removed 5 bases at V and 0 bases at J, leaving 10 bases unmatched. This CDR3 spans 17 amino acids. Sequencing was done on a sample of peripheral blood. This sequence joins TRBV7-2 and TRBJ2-3; TRBD1 matches at 8 bases. This clonotype originated in a man between 18 and 35 years old with COVID-19, enrolled during active disease. The CDR3 loop reads CASSQTGQGISTDTQYF. CDR3 nucleotides: TGTGCCAGCAGCCAAACCGGACAGGGCATAAGCACAGATACGCAGTATTTT. Full variable domain (missing parts from reference TRBV7-2 and TRBJ2-3): GAGVSQSPSNKVTEKGKDVELRCDPISGHTALYWYRQSLGQGLEFLIYFQGNSAPDKSGLPSDRFSAERTGGSVSTLTIQRTQQEDSAVYLCASSQTGQGISTDTQYFGPGTRLTVL.